Shown below are 27 T cell receptor beta chains from a single sample sequenced in a study of T cell repertoires in cytomegalovirus infection. Using its own MiXCR run on the reads, TCRdb lists one record per CDR3 protein. This table has approximately 500,000 distinct CDR3 sequences, more than 25% appearing once. The sequencing input was PBMCs. The receptors here all came from a human donor in good health (CMV status not recorded). Some clones in this sample may be carry-over from other donors' samples.

This clonotype was found many times. The rearrangement uses TRBV7-9 and TRBJ1-2, with D possibly matching TRBD1 (6 bases). CDR3 length: 14 amino acids. Trimming stripped 5 bases from V and 8 bases from J, with 18 bases between. CDR1 is SEHNR, CDR2 FQNEAQ, per germline (reference sequence). CDR3 sequence: CASSPVAGVGGYTF. CDR3 sequence (DNA): TGTGCCAGCAGCCCTGTGGCAGGGGTCGGGGGCTACACCTTC. The variable domain in full, with the rest retrieved from reference TRBV7-9 and TRBJ1-2, is DTGVSQNPRHKITKRGQNVTFRCDPISEHNRLYWYRQTLGQGPEFLTYFQNEAQLEKSRLLSDRFSAERPKGSFSTLEIQRTEQGDSAMYLCASSPVAGVGGYTFGSGTRLTVV.

This chain links TRBV7-4 with TRBJ1-3, with D uncertain. Per germline, CDR1 SGHVT and CDR2 SQSDAQ. This CDR3 spans 15 amino acids. V lost 7 bases, J lost 0 bases, and 13 bases lay in between. CDR3 amino acids: CASKGLSFSGNTIYF. The DNA of the CDR3 is TGTGCCAGCAAAGGACTGTCCTTCTCTGGAAACACCATATATTTT.

This clonotype has ten or more counts. This chain's CDR3 is CASSPWATGELFF. The DNA of the CDR3 is TGTGCCAGCAGCCCTTGGGCAACCGGGGAGCTGTTTTTT. The chain is built from TRBV2 and TRBJ2-2, with D unresolved. The CDR3 covers 13 residues. The germline V gene encodes CDR1 SNHLY and CDR2 FYNNEI. Between the trimmed V and J ends, which lost 6 bases and 5 bases, there was a span of 10 bases.

The gene calls are TRBV12-3 or TRBV12-4 and TRBJ1-1; no clear D gene. The CDR3 covers 17 residues. V lost 3 bases, J lost 2 bases, and 19 bases lay in between. The CDR3 bases are TGTGCCAGCAGTTTTCGCCCGCAAACTCTACTTAACACTGAAGCTTTCTTT. This encodes CASSFRPQTLLNTEAFF.

This clonotype was seen at least ten times. The gene calls are TRBV11-3 and TRBJ2-1; TRBD1 matches 7 bases. Per germline, CDR1 SGHNT and CDR2 YENEEA. J gave up 4 bases and V 5 bases, and 17 bases lay outside the gene matches. The CDR3 consists of 18 residues. The CDR3 spells CASSTSGTAISPYNEQFF. In nucleotides, the CDR3 is TGTGCCAGCAGCACGTCCGGGACAGCCATATCCCCGTACAATGAGCAGTTCTTC.

The chain links TRBV20-1 to TRBJ2-5; no reliable D call. Germline V CDR1 and CDR2: DFQATT, SNEGSKA (reference sequence). This CDR3 has 14 amino acids. Trimming pared 7 bases from V and 3 bases from J, leaving 18 bases between. Written as DNA, the CDR3 is TGCAGTGTCCGGTTGGTTACAAACGAAGAGACCCAGTACTTC. Protein sequence: CSVRLVTNEETQYF.

The J gene is TRBJ2-3, the V gene TRBV7-9, with TRBD2 matching over 12 bases. V was pared by 6 bases and J by 2 bases, with 6 bases of the junction left unmatched. In germline, CDR1 is SEHNR, CDR2 FQNEAQ (reference sequence). The CDR3 spans 16 residues. The CDR3 region is CASRSLAGGPTDTQYF. As DNA, the CDR3 is TGTGCCAGCAGATCCCTAGCGGGAGGGCCCACAGATACGCAGTATTTT.

This clonotype was counted many times. The chain joins TRBV7-2 to TRBJ1-2; a possible D gene is TRBD1 (6 bases). V lost 1 base and J 7 bases, leaving 13 bases between the germline ends. The CDR3 is 14 amino acids. Per the germline V gene, CDR1 is SGHTA and CDR2 is FQGNSA. The CDR3 loop reads CASSLDPGEAGYTF. The DNA of the CDR3 is TGTGCCAGCAGCTTAGATCCAGGGGAGGCTGGCTACACCTTC.

This chain uses TRBV9 with TRBJ2-1, with TRBD2 matching over 9 bases. V gave up 3 bases and J gave up 3 bases; unmatched junction bases: 10. CDR3 length: 17 residues. Germline values: CDR1 SGDLS, CDR2 YYNGEE. The CDR3 sequence: CASSAGTSIGLYNEQFF. The CDR3 nucleotides read TGTGCCAGCAGCGCGGGGACTAGCATTGGGCTCTACAATGAGCAGTTCTTC.

This clonotype occurred a few times. V gene TRBV6-2 or TRBV6-3 combines with J gene TRBJ2-2; TRBD2 matches at 11 bases. The CDR3 has 17 amino acids. V shed 2 bases and J 4 bases; nucleotides not matched to a gene: 6. Germline V CDR1 and CDR2: MNHEY, SVGEGT. The CDR3 region is CASSYPILAGVTGELFF. As DNA, the CDR3 is TGTGCCAGCAGTTACCCGATACTAGCGGGAGTCACCGGGGAGCTGTTTTTT.

The CDR3 protein is CASSAGLAGVIYEQYV. CDR3 coding DNA: TGTGCCAGCAGCGCGGGACTAGCGGGAGTGATCTACGAGCAGTACGTC. The chain links TRBV7-9 to TRBJ2-7; 14 positions match TRBD2. This CDR3 has 16 amino acids. The V segment lost 5 bases and the J segment 3 bases; nucleotides outside the gene matches: 6. CDR1 and CDR2 from the germline V gene are SEHNR and FQNEAQ (reference sequence).

This clonotype was seen a handful of times. The chain employs TRBV7-2 and TRBJ1-5; 10 bases agree with TRBD1. Germline trimming cut 3 bases from V and 3 bases from J; bases unmatched to any gene: 5. The germline gives CDR1 SGHTA, CDR2 FQGNSA. The CDR3 consists of 16 residues. The CDR3 sequence is CASSLGQGIINQPQHF. The DNA of the CDR3 is TGTGCCAGCAGCTTGGGACAGGGGATAATCAATCAGCCCCAGCATTTT. Filled out from reference TRBV7-2 and TRBJ1-5, the complete variable domain reads GAGVSQSPSNKVTEKGKDVELRCDPISGHTALYWYRQSLGQGLEFLIYFQGNSAPDKSGLPSDRFSAERTGGSVSTLTIQRTQQEDSAVYLCASSLGQGIINQPQHFGDGTRLSIL.

This clonotype was seen once. V gene TRBV19 combines with J gene TRBJ1-2; weak D call: TRBD1 (6 bases). Germline V lookup: CDR1 LNHDA, CDR2 SQIVND (reference sequence). V gave up 5 bases and J gave up 10 bases, with 17 bases separating them. This CDR3 spans 13 amino acids. CDR3 DNA sequence: TGTGCCAGTAGTCCAAACCCCCCAGGGGTCTACACCTTC. Translated: CASSPNPPGVYTF.

This rearrangement joins TRBV28 to TRBJ2-3; TRBD2 aligns across 9 bases. V shed 6 bases, J shed 4 bases, and the junction held 8 bases outside the gene matches. Per the germline V gene, CDR1 is MDHEN and CDR2 is SYDVKM. This CDR3 is 15 amino acids long. Here the CDR3 DNA reads TGTGCCAGCAGAATAGCGGGAGTGGGGGCAGATACGCAGTATTTT. Amino acid sequence: CASRIAGVGADTQYF. The complete variable domain, with remaining parts taken from reference TRBV28 and TRBJ2-3, reads DVKVTQSSRYLVKRTGEKVFLECVQDMDHENMFWYRQDPGLGLRLIYFSYDVKMKEKGDIPEGYSVSREKKERFSLILESASTNQTSMYLCASRIAGVGADTQYFGPGTRLTVL.

The rearrangement joins TRBV9 to TRBJ1-2, with TRBD1 matching 8 bases. Germline assignment: CDR1 SGDLS and CDR2 YYNGEE. The CDR3 loop spans 15 amino acids. With 3 bases clipped from V and 1 base from J, the junction kept 5 bases outside the gene matches. The CDR3 coding sequence is TGTGCCAGCAGCGAGGAGACAGGGGTTAACTATGGCTACACCTTC. Protein product: CASSEETGVNYGYTF.

This clonotype was seen a few times. The V call is TRBV7-9, the J call TRBJ2-5; D not certain. Trimming removed 1 base from V and 5 bases from J, with 8 bases in between. This CDR3 contains 13 residues. Germline V gene lookup returns CDR1 SEHNR and CDR2 FQNEAQ (reference sequence). The chain's CDR3 is CASSLVQAETQYF. The CDR3, as DNA: TGTGCCAGCAGCTTAGTCCAAGCTGAGACCCAGTACTTC.

The V call is TRBV28, the J call TRBJ1-3; D is unresolved. Germline V gene data show CDR1 as MDHEN and CDR2 as SYDVKM. This CDR3 has 11 amino acids. CDR3 nucleotides: TGTGTCGCGACTGAAGGAAACACCATATATTTT. Its translation is CVATEGNTIYF.

This clonotype was counted only a few times. V is TRBV4-3 and J is TRBJ2-7; 10 bases fit TRBD2. The trim removed 4 bases at V and 4 bases at J, leaving 10 bases unmatched. Germline CDR1 and CDR2: LGHNA and YSLEER. This CDR3 has 16 residues. CDR3 DNA sequence: TGCGCCAGCAGCCCTGGGGGACTAGCGTCCCGATACGAGCAGTACTTC. Translated, it gives CASSPGGLASRYEQYF.

The table lists this clonotype with a few counts. The CDR3 DNA reads TGTGCCAGCAGCCAGACTAGCGGGAGGGGAGAGACCCAGTACTTC. It is translated as CASSQTSGRGETQYF. This chain connects TRBV12-3 or TRBV12-4 to TRBJ2-5; 14 bases align to TRBD2. This CDR3 contains 15 residues. V shed 6 bases, J shed 4 bases, and the junction held 4 bases outside the gene matches.

This clonotype occurred once. The junction departs from germline at one end; a sequencing error may be responsible. CDR3 region: CASTLGRPPPNEQYF. CDR3 sequence (DNA): TGCGCCAGCACCTTGGGACGGCCTCCCCCCAACGAGCAGTACTTC. The genes are TRBV5-1 and TRBJ2-7, with D perhaps given as TRBD1 or TRBD2 (5 bases each). The germline V gene has CDR1 SGHRS and CDR2 YFSETQ. The CDR3 spans 15 residues.

This chain uses TRBV7-9 with TRBJ2-1, with 7 bases fitting TRBD2. V gave up 2 bases and J gave up 3 bases; unmatched junction bases: 4. Looked up from germline, CDR1 is SEHNR and CDR2 is FQNEAQ (reference sequence). The CDR3 runs 15 residues. CDR3 nucleotide sequence: TGTGCCAGCAGCTTATCACTAGCGTTCTACAATGAGCAGTTCTTC. It yields the protein CASSLSLAFYNEQFF. Full variable domain (outside the CDR3, taken from reference TRBV7-9 and TRBJ2-1): DTGVSQNPRHKITKRGQNVTFRCDPISEHNRLYWYRQTLGQGPEFLTYFQNEAQLEKSRLLSDRFSAERPKGSFSTLEIQRTEQGDSAMYLCASSLSLAFYNEQFFGPGTRLTVL.

This clonotype came up a few times. V gene TRBV7-2 combines with J gene TRBJ2-1, with 11 bases lining up with TRBD2. This CDR3 is built from 16 residues. Germline values: CDR1 SGHTA, CDR2 FQGNSA. The V segment lost 6 bases and the J segment 1 base; nucleotides outside the gene matches: 5. CDR3 sequence (DNA): TGTGCCAGCAGAGAACTAGCGGGAGCGTCCTACAATGAGCAGTTCTTC. The encoded protein is CASRELAGASYNEQFF. Drawing the rest from reference TRBV7-2 and TRBJ2-1, the complete variable domain is GAGVSQSPSNKVTEKGKDVELRCDPISGHTALYWYRQSLGQGLEFLIYFQGNSAPDKSGLPSDRFSAERTGGSVSTLTIQRTQQEDSAVYLCASRELAGASYNEQFFGPGTRLTVL.

This clonotype turned up a few times. This chain connects TRBV7-9 to TRBJ2-2; D unresolved. V lost 5 bases and J lost 0, with 13 bases in between. The CDR3 is made up of 16 amino acids. In germline, CDR1 is SEHNR, CDR2 FQNEAQ (reference sequence). In DNA, the CDR3 is TGTGCCAGCAGCCCCAGTTGGGTAGCGAACACCGGGGAGCTGTTTTTT. It yields the protein CASSPSWVANTGELFF.

This clonotype was seen repeatedly, ten times or more. The chain has TRBV7-2 and TRBJ1-6; D gene uncertain. Germline V gene lookup returns CDR1 SGHTA and CDR2 FQGNSA. The CDR3 length is 13 residues. Between the trimmed V and J ends, which lost 2 bases and 10 bases, there was a span of 9 bases. The CDR3 DNA is TGTGCCAGCAGCTTACGGCTCCCCTCACCCCTCCACTTT. Protein: CASSLRLPSPLHF.

The chain carries TRBV12-5 and TRBJ2-1, with 9 bases that match TRBD1. The V segment lost 6 bases and the J segment 7 bases; nucleotides outside the gene matches: 10. CDR1 is LGHNT, CDR2 FRNRAP, per germline. The CDR3 length is 15 residues. The CDR3 nucleotides read TGTGCTAGTGGACCGGGACAGGGCCCGAGGAATGAGCAGTTCTTC. This gives the protein CASGPGQGPRNEQFF. The full variable domain, completed using reference TRBV12-5 and TRBJ2-1, is DARVTQTPRHKVTEMGQEVTMRCQPILGHNTVFWYRQTMMQGLELLAYFRNRAPLDDSGMPKDRFSAEMPDATLATLKIQPSEPRDSAVYFCASGPGQGPRNEQFFGPGTRLTVL.

The V and J genes are TRBV28 and TRBJ1-1; maybe TRBD1 (6 bases). The CDR3 runs to 17 residues. V was shortened by 1 base and J by 5 bases, with 20 bases between the two germline ends. Germline V lookup: CDR1 MDHEN, CDR2 SYDVKM. CDR3 in DNA: TGTGCCAGCAGTTTATTAAGAAGGGGGGTAGCTTGGACTGAAGCTTTCTTT. Protein: CASSLLRRGVAWTEAFF.

This sequence joins TRBV15 and TRBJ2-2, with D unresolved. Germline CDR1 LNHNV, CDR2 YYDKDF (reference sequence). CDR3 length equals 13 residues. V was trimmed by 0 bases and J by 4 bases, leaving 3 bases between them. CDR3 loop: CATSREGTGELFF. The DNA of the CDR3 is TGTGCCACCAGCAGAGAGGGCACCGGGGAGCTGTTTTTT.